Each of the 14 T cell receptor beta chains below was sequenced from the same sample in a study of OX40 agonist ivuxolimab in advanced cancers. Sequencing used immunoSEQ multiplex PCR; TCRdb keeps in-frame clones, though not all of them. This table has about 67,000 clones, about 88% appearing once. Sequenced here: CD4+ or CD8+ T cells sorted from blood, sampled in a trial of the OX40 agonist ivuxolimab. The receptor source for this set is an adult with an advanced solid tumor such as melanoma, head and neck, liver or kidney cancer.

The chain joins TRBV25-1 to TRBJ2-1; TRBD1 is a possible D gene (6 bases). From germline, CDR1 is MGHDK and CDR2 SYGVNS. This CDR3 has 15 residues. V was shortened by 5 bases and J by 5 bases, with 16 bases between the two germline ends. The DNA of the CDR3 is TGTGCCAGCAGTTTAGAGGGGGAGACCGACAATGAGCAGTTCTTC. Residues: CASSLEGETDNEQFF.

The rearrangement links TRBV12-5 to TRBJ2-1, with TRBD2 matching 10 bases. The trim removed 1 base at V and 3 bases at J, leaving 6 bases unmatched. The CDR3 consists of 17 residues. CDR1 and CDR2 (germline): LGHNT, FRNRAP. The CDR3 protein is CASGLDAGLAVYNEQFF. The CDR3 nucleotides read TGTGCTAGTGGTTTGGACGCCGGACTAGCGGTCTACAATGAGCAGTTCTTC. The full variable domain, its missing parts supplied by reference TRBV12-5 and TRBJ2-1, is DARVTQTPRHKVTEMGQEVTMRCQPILGHNTVFWYRQTMMQGLELLAYFRNRAPLDDSGMPKDRFSAEMPDATLATLKIQPSEPRDSAVYFCASGLDAGLAVYNEQFFGPGTRLTVL.

This rearrangement joins TRBV7-9 to TRBJ1-4; 9 nucleotides agree with TRBD1. Looked up from germline, CDR1 is SEHNR and CDR2 is FQNEAQ (reference sequence). V shed 5 bases and J 5 bases; nucleotides not matched to a gene: 6. The CDR3 is 15 residues long. The CDR3 coding sequence is TGTGCCAGCAGCGTGTGGACAGGGGACAATGAAAAACTGTTTTTT. Protein sequence: CASSVWTGDNEKLFF.

The chain joins TRBV25-1 to TRBJ1-1; D perhaps matches TRBD1 (5 bases). CDR3 length: 15 residues. Germline-derived CDR1 and CDR2 are MGHDK and SYGVNS. V was clipped by 4 bases and J by 5 bases, with 17 bases between them. The DNA for the CDR3 is TGTGCCAGCAGTGGCGGGAAGGGGCTGAGGACTGAAGCTTTCTTT. As protein: CASSGGKGLRTEAFF.

This chain links TRBV27 with TRBJ2-4, with D possibly matching TRBD1 (6 bases). V was pared by 6 bases and J by 8 bases, with 14 bases between. The length of the CDR3 is 13 residues. From germline, CDR1 is MNHEY and CDR2 SMNVEV (reference sequence). CDR3 sequence reads: CASRSGDSDIQYF. DNA of the CDR3: TGTGCCAGCAGGTCAGGGGATAGTGACATTCAGTACTTC.

V and J are TRBV6-5 and TRBJ1-1; D is ambiguous. The germline V gene has CDR1 MNHEY and CDR2 SVGAGI. This CDR3 is built from 11 residues. V lost 2 bases, J lost 6 bases, and 4 bases lay in between. The CDR3 region has the DNA TGTGCCAGCAGTTACGGGGCTGAAGCTTTCTTT. This sequence encodes CASSYGAEAFF.

The rearrangement joins TRBV11-2 to TRBJ2-3, with no clear D. V was pared by 3 bases and J by 3 bases, with 10 bases between. The CDR3 covers 14 residues. The germline gives CDR1 SGHAT, CDR2 FQNNGV. The CDR3 sequence: CASSLEDWTDTQYF. The DNA for the CDR3 is TGTGCCAGCAGCTTGGAAGACTGGACAGATACGCAGTATTTT.

This rearrangement joins TRBV14 to TRBJ2-5; unclear D gene. The V end was cut by 1 base, the J end by 5 bases, with 8 bases between. The CDR3 contains 13 residues. The V gene's germline CDR1 is SGHDN and CDR2 FVKESK. The CDR3: CASSQVTRETQYF. The CDR3, as DNA: TGTGCCAGCAGCCAAGTAACCCGGGAGACCCAGTACTTC. Filled out from reference TRBV14 and TRBJ2-5, the complete variable domain reads EAGVTQFPSHSVIEKGQTVTLRCDPISGHDNLYWYRRVMGKEIKFLLHFVKESKQDESGMPNNRFLAERTGGTYSTLKVQPAELEDSGVYFCASSQVTRETQYFGPGTRLLVL.

The chain employs TRBV27 and TRBJ2-7; D may be TRBD1 (7 bases). Germline V gene data show CDR1 as MNHEY and CDR2 as SMNVEV (reference sequence). Trimming took 6 bases from V and 2 from J, leaving 20 bases between them. This CDR3 contains 16 residues. The CDR3 nucleotides read TGTGCCAGCAGCACCATACGGACAGGAGGGGCCTACGAGCAGTACTTC. This gives the protein CASSTIRTGGAYEQYF.

CDR3 nucleotide sequence: TGTGCCAGCTCCCTGGGGGTAGGGTACAATGAGCAGTTCTTC. Residues: CASSLGVGYNEQFF. The gene calls are TRBV6-5 and TRBJ2-1; D may be TRBD1 or TRBD2 (5 bases each). V lost 8 bases, J lost 4 bases, and 15 bases lay in between. The CDR3 runs 14 residues. Per germline, CDR1 MNHEY and CDR2 SVGAGI.

This sequence joins TRBV4-2 and TRBJ2-4; D uncertain. Germline V gene lookup returns CDR1 LGHNA and CDR2 YNFKEQ. This CDR3 is 13 amino acids long. V was clipped by 4 bases and J by 8 bases, with 12 bases between them. In DNA form, the CDR3 reads TGTGCCAGCAGCCGCGCTTCGGTTGACATTCAGTACTTC. As protein: CASSRASVDIQYF.

As to this clone: Because it lacks the conserved phenylalanine or tryptophan at the end, this CDR3 is likely a read error. DNA of the CDR3: TGCGCCAGCAGTCGACAGGGAGAGGACACCATATATCTT. It is translated as CASSRQGEDTIYL. This chain joins TRBV5-1 and TRBJ1-3; 7 bases align to TRBD1. The CDR3 is made up of 13 amino acids. Trimming cost V 5 bases and J 8 bases; bases outside gene matches: 7. CDR1 and CDR2 from the germline V gene are SGHRS and YFSETQ.

The CDR3 DNA follows: TGCGCCAGCAGCTTGGGACAGGGAGAGACCCAGTACTTC. Encoded protein: CASSLGQGETQYF. V gene TRBV5-1 combines with J gene TRBJ2-5, with 7 bases matching TRBD1. CDR3 size: 13 residues. Germline assignment: CDR1 SGHRS and CDR2 YFSETQ. Trimming took 0 bases from V and 4 from J; bases not matched to a gene: 0.

This chain uses TRBV18 with TRBJ1-1; no reliable D call. The germline CDR1 and CDR2 sequences are KGHSH and LQKENI. The CDR3 runs 14 residues. Deletions cut 1 base from V and 5 bases from J, with 11 bases between. Here the CDR3 reads CASSPRSEITEAFF. The CDR3 nucleotides read TGTGCCAGCTCACCACGGAGTGAAATAACTGAAGCTTTCTTT.